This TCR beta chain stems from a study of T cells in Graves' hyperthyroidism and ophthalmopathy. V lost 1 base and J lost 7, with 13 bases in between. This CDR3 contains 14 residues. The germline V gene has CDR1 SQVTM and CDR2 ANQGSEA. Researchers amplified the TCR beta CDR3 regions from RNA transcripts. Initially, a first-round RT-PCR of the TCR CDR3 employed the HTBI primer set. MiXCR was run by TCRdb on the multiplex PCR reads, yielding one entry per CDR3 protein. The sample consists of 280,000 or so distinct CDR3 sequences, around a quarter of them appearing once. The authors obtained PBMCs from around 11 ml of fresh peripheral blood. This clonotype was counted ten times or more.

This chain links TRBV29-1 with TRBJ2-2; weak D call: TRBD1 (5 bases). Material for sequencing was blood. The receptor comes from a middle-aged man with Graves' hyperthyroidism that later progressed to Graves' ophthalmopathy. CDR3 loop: CSVEVPDSYGELFF. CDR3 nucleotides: TGCAGCGTTGAAGTCCCCGACAGCTACGGGGAGCTGTTTTTT.